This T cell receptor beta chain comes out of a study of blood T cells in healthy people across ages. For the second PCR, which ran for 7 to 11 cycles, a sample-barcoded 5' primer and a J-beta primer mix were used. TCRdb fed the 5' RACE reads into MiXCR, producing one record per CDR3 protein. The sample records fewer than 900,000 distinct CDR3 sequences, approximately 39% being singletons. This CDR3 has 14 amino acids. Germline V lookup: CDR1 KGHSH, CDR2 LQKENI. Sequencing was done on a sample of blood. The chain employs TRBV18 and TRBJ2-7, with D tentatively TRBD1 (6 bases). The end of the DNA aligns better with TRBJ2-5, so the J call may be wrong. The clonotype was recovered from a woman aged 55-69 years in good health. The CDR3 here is CASSGQLTQETQYF. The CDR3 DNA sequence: TGTGCCAGCTCTGGACAGCTGACTCAAGAGACCCAGTACTTC.